The 30 T cell receptor beta chains below all came from one sample that was sequenced in a study of breast tumors, draining lymph nodes, adjacent tissues. TCRdb passed the multiplex PCR reads through MiXCR, listing each CDR3 protein once. Here the sample spans approximately 130,000 distinct CDR3 sequences, around 20% being singletons. Axillary draining lymph nodes of breast cancer patients supplied the node samples. Input material: axillary lymph node tissue. These receptors were taken from a female donor with breast cancer. Some clones in this sample may be carry-over from other donors' samples.

The chain joins TRBV13 to TRBJ2-3; tentative D call: TRBD1 (6 bases). V lost 4 bases and J 1 base, leaving 18 bases between the germline ends. From germline, CDR1 is PRHDT and CDR2 FYEKMQ (reference sequence). The CDR3 contains 17 residues. CDR3: CASSSRGREQGTDTQYF. The CDR3 DNA reads as TGTGCCAGCAGCTCCAGGGGCAGGGAGCAGGGCACAGATACGCAGTATTTT.

In this sample, this clonotype turned up many times. The chain uses TRBV6-2 or TRBV6-3 and TRBJ1-2; possible D gene TRBD1, 6 bases. This CDR3 spans 15 amino acids. The germline V gene encodes CDR1 MNHEY and CDR2 SVGEGT. The germline V and J ends were trimmed by 5 bases and 4 bases, with 17 bases remaining between them. The CDR3 DNA reads TGTGCCAGCAGTCGTGCCGGGACAAAAGGCTATGGCTACACCTTC. Protein: CASSRAGTKGYGYTF.

For this clonotype: With a much larger clone just one base away, this may be a read error. The rearrangement uses TRBV9 and TRBJ2-1; 14 bases align to TRBD2. V lost 0 bases, J lost 11 bases, and 13 bases stayed unmatched. The germline V gene has CDR1 SGDLS and CDR2 YYNGEE. The length of the CDR3 is 18 residues. The CDR3 region has the DNA TGTGCCAGCAGCGTAGCGGGACTAGCGGGAGAGTCCTTAACGCAGCAGTTCTTC. This gives the protein CASSVAGLAGESLTQQFF.

Ten or more counts support this clonotype. The chain carries TRBV20-1 and TRBJ2-1; TRBD2 matches at 9 bases. CDR3 size: 15 residues. V was pared by 4 bases and J by 4 bases, with 8 bases of the junction left unmatched. Germline lookup yields CDR1 DFQATT and CDR2 SNEGSKA (reference sequence). The CDR3 protein is CSATSGGRVYNEQFF. The CDR3 DNA is TGCAGTGCTACCTCCGGCGGGAGGGTTTACAATGAGCAGTTCTTC.

To note about this clonotype: A read error may explain this, as a much larger clone is one base away. The genes are TRBV5-1 and TRBJ2-1; no reliable D call. V gave up 2 bases and J gave up 11 bases, with 11 bases separating them. CDR3 size: 12 residues. Germline lookup yields CDR1 SGHRS and CDR2 YFSETQ. The CDR3 here is CASSLMSDKQFF. CDR3 DNA sequence: TGCGCCAGCAGCTTAATGTCCGATAAGCAGTTCTTC.

This clonotype was seen at least ten times. The DNA for the CDR3 is TGTGCCAGCAGCCCGGGACTTCTCTCCTACAATGAGCAGTTCTTC. Residues: CASSPGLLSYNEQFF. The rearrangement uses TRBV5-5 and TRBJ2-1; a weak D match, TRBD2 (6 bases). V shed 4 bases and J shed 0 bases, with 11 bases lying between them. The CDR3 loop spans 15 amino acids. CDR1 is SGHKS, CDR2 YYEKEE, per germline (reference sequence).

This clonotype was recorded many times. This sequence joins TRBV12-3 or TRBV12-4 and TRBJ2-1; 10 bases are a match to TRBD2. The CDR3 runs 18 residues. V lost 7 bases and J lost 5; bases outside the gene matches: 17. CDR3 loop: CASKGGGGWLAGDNEQFF. In DNA form, the CDR3 reads TGTGCCAGCAAAGGAGGGGGTGGATGGCTAGCGGGAGACAATGAGCAGTTCTTC.

This clonotype was picked up many times. The gene calls are TRBV29-1 and TRBJ2-1, with D hard to call. V shed 7 bases and J shed 7 bases, with 20 bases lying between them. The CDR3 has 14 amino acids. Looked up from germline, CDR1 is SQVTM and CDR2 is ANQGSEA. CDR3: CSAKPDVRPNEQFF. DNA for the CDR3: TGCAGCGCCAAGCCCGATGTTCGCCCGAATGAGCAGTTCTTC.

This rearrangement joins TRBV28 to TRBJ2-3, with a tentative D call TRBD2 (6 bases). The V end was cut by 2 bases, the J end by 8 bases, with 8 bases between. CDR1 MDHEN and CDR2 SYDVKM come from the germline V gene. The CDR3 contains 12 residues. CDR3 sequence: CASSLLRGTQYF. The DNA of the CDR3 is TGTGCCAGCAGTTTACTGCGGGGTACGCAGTATTTT.

This clonotype was recorded many times. The gene calls are TRBV2 and TRBJ1-5; D is unresolved. Trimming removed 1 base at V and 5 bases at J, with 6 bases between. The CDR3 has 13 residues. Germline assignment: CDR1 SNHLY and CDR2 FYNNEI. The chain's CDR3 is CASSEVRDQPQHF. CDR3 nucleotides: TGTGCCAGCAGTGAAGTTAGGGATCAGCCCCAGCATTTT.

As concerns this clonotype: A much larger clone differs from this one at a single base, so this may be a read error. The genes are TRBV5-1 and TRBJ2-3, with 10 bases matching TRBD2. Trimming cost V 7 bases and J 10 bases; bases outside gene matches: 12. The length of the CDR3 is 14 residues. Germline CDR1 is SGHRS and CDR2 is YFSETQ. The CDR3 is CASGESGRANPQYF. The CDR3 DNA reads TGCGCCAGCGGTGAGAGCGGGAGGGCCAATCCGCAGTATTTT.

Ten or more counts support this clonotype. This rearrangement joins TRBV20-1 to TRBJ1-5; D call uncertain. V lost 3 bases, J lost 3 bases, and 21 bases lay in between. CDR3 length equals 17 residues. Germline CDR1 is DFQATT and CDR2 is SNEGSKA (reference sequence). Here the CDR3 reads CSASVRKNLYDNQPQHF. DNA of the CDR3: TGCAGTGCTAGTGTTCGGAAGAATCTATATGACAATCAGCCCCAGCATTTT.

This clonotype has at least ten counts. The gene calls are TRBV7-9 and TRBJ2-1; D is perhaps TRBD1 (5 bases). V lost 3 bases to trimming and J lost 9 bases, with 9 bases between them. The germline V gene has CDR1 SEHNR and CDR2 FQNEAQ (reference sequence). The CDR3 extends over 12 amino acids. CDR3 protein: CASSLQGGEQFF. CDR3 coding DNA: TGTGCCAGCAGCTTGCAGGGCGGTGAGCAGTTCTTC.

This clonotype occurred many times. The chain links TRBV9 to TRBJ2-7; maybe TRBD2 (6 bases). The germline CDR1 and CDR2 sequences are SGDLS and YYNGEE. V was cut by 3 bases and J by 1 base, with 11 bases left in between. The CDR3 loop spans 14 amino acids. The CDR3 DNA is TGTGCCAGCAGCGCTAACGGGGGATCCTACGAGCAGTACTTC. Its translation is CASSANGGSYEQYF.

Points on this clonotype: Mismatch with germline at one junction end may stem from a read error. V gene TRBV4-3 combines with J gene TRBJ2-3; TRBD2 matches 12 bases. Germline V CDR1 and CDR2: LGHNA, YSLEER. The CDR3 covers 16 residues. CDR3 sequence reads: CAGSQRRLAGADTQYF. The CDR3 DNA reads TGCGCCGGCAGCCAACGGAGACTAGCGGGAGCAGATACGCAGTATTTT.

This clonotype appeared many times. The chain combines TRBV11-2 with TRBJ2-7, with D possibly matching TRBD2 (6 bases). The CDR3 runs 16 residues. The V end was cut by 5 bases, the J end by 7 bases, with 24 bases between. From germline, CDR1 is SGHAT and CDR2 FQNNGV. Here the CDR3 reads CASSPPAPGLTREQYF. In nucleotides, the CDR3 is TGTGCCAGCAGCCCCCCTGCTCCGGGACTGACGAGGGAGCAGTACTTC.

This clonotype was recorded at least ten times. The chain combines TRBV6-6 with TRBJ2-6; possible D gene TRBD2, 5 bases. Germline-derived CDR1 and CDR2 are MNHNY and SVGAGI (reference sequence). Between the trimmed V and J ends, which lost 8 bases and 1 base, there was a span of 12 bases. The CDR3 runs 15 residues. CDR3 amino acids: CASEGRGSGANVLTF. The CDR3, as DNA: TGTGCCAGCGAGGGTCGTGGATCTGGGGCCAACGTCCTGACTTTC.

At least ten counts were recorded for this clonotype. The V call is TRBV5-4, the J call TRBJ2-7; no definite D call. This CDR3 contains 13 residues. Germline CDR1 and CDR2: SGHNT and YYREEE (reference sequence). Trimming pared 5 bases from V and 0 bases from J, leaving 9 bases between. CDR3 residues: CASRGRNSYEQYF. The CDR3 bases are TGTGCCAGCAGGGGCAGGAACTCCTACGAGCAGTACTTC.

This clonotype was detected only once. The conserved phenylalanine or tryptophan is not found at the CDR3 terminus, so this likely reflects a read error. The rearrangement links TRBV18 to TRBJ2-7; 7 bases line up with TRBD1. The CDR3 sequence is 15 residues long. Germline CDR1 is KGHSH and CDR2 is LQKENI. Trimming cost V 2 bases and J 3 bases; bases outside gene matches: 7. The CDR3, as DNA: TGTGCCAGCTCACCAGCCGGGACAGTCAACTACGAGCAGTACTGC. Translating it yields CASSPAGTVNYEQYC.

As to this clonotype: This may be a read error, as it is one base from a much larger clone. J is TRBJ1-5 and V is TRBV15; D might be TRBD1 (6 bases). The CDR3 loop spans 14 amino acids. Germline lookup yields CDR1 LNHNV and CDR2 YYDKDF (reference sequence). For the CDR3, the DNA is TGTGCCACTAAGGGGCTTACAGGGACTCAGTCCCAGCATTTT. It specifies CATKGLTGTQSQHF.

Remarks on this clonotype: It may be a read error: a sequence one base away is much more abundant. The gene calls are TRBV5-4 and TRBJ2-1; 7 bases fit TRBD1. In germline, CDR1 is SGHNT, CDR2 YYREEE (reference sequence). Germline trimming cut 0 bases from V and 9 bases from J; bases unmatched to any gene: 3. The CDR3 has 13 amino acids. CDR3 DNA: TGTGCCAGCAGCTTGGTGGGGGACAGTGAGCAGTTCTTC. Protein: CASSLVGDSEQFF.

The rearrangement links TRBV30 to TRBJ1-5, with D uncertain. CDR1 is GTSNPN and CDR2 is SVGIG in the germline V gene (reference sequence). V was trimmed by 1 base and J by 4 bases, leaving 14 bases between them. The CDR3 has 15 amino acids. The CDR3 sequence is CAWSEGGLSNQPQHF. In nucleotides, the CDR3 is TGTGCCTGGAGTGAGGGCGGACTCTCAAATCAGCCCCAGCATTTT.

This clonotype was seen many times. The chain recombines TRBV20-1 with TRBJ2-7, with D tentatively TRBD2 (6 bases). Germline lookup yields CDR1 DFQATT and CDR2 SNEGSKA (reference sequence). The ends were cut back, 5 bases at V and 0 bases at J, with 11 bases in the middle. The CDR3 runs to 13 residues. CDR3 loop: CSAGRGLSYEQYF. CDR3 DNA sequence: TGCAGTGCTGGCCGGGGACTCTCCTACGAGCAGTACTTC.

The table lists this clonotype with many counts. This chain connects TRBV12-3 or TRBV12-4 to TRBJ2-1; the D is unclear. The V and J ends lost 5 bases and 12 bases respectively, with 20 bases between them. The CDR3 spans 14 residues. CDR3 loop: CASSLPPDPRGQFF. The CDR3 coding sequence is TGTGCCAGCAGTCTGCCTCCGGATCCCCGTGGGCAGTTCTTC.

The genes are TRBV30 and TRBJ1-2; 7 bases agree with TRBD1. The V segment lost 3 bases and the J segment 3 bases; nucleotides outside the gene matches: 7. The CDR3 length is 14 residues. Germline V CDR1 and CDR2: GTSNPN, SVGIG (reference sequence). The CDR3 DNA reads TGTGCCTGGAGACCGACAGGGTTGTACTATGGCTACACCTTC. Translating it yields CAWRPTGLYYGYTF.

To note about this clonotype: A much larger clone lies a single base off, so this may be a read error. The V gene is TRBV11-2, the J gene TRBJ2-2; D ambiguous. Trimming cost V 5 bases and J 6 bases, with 10 bases left between them. Germline CDR1 SGHAT, CDR2 FQNNGV. The CDR3 is made up of 13 amino acids. The CDR3 spells CASSVLGSGELFF. CDR3 in DNA: TGTGCCAGCAGCGTGTTGGGGTCCGGGGAGCTGTTTTTT.

This clonotype was recorded many times. The J gene is TRBJ2-7, the V gene TRBV6-1; 7 nucleotides align to TRBD1. V shed 4 bases and J 5 bases; nucleotides not matched to a gene: 8. This CDR3 is built from 14 residues. Germline V gene lookup returns CDR1 MNHNS and CDR2 SASEGT. This chain's CDR3 is CASSGGRGYNEQYF. CDR3 coding DNA: TGTGCCAGCAGTGGGGGCAGGGGGTACAACGAGCAGTACTTC.

This clonotype came up many times. This chain uses TRBV7-2 with TRBJ1-2; D not certain. Germline CDR1 is SGHTA and CDR2 is FQGNSA. V was shortened by 5 bases and J by 5 bases, with 12 bases between the two germline ends. The CDR3 covers 13 residues. The CDR3 protein is CASSKRANYGYTF. CDR3 nucleotides: TGTGCCAGCAGCAAGAGGGCAAATTATGGCTACACCTTC.

This clonotype was seen repeatedly, ten times or more. The chain recombines TRBV29-1 with TRBJ1-3, with D possibly matching TRBD1 (5 bases). The V gene's germline CDR1 is SQVTM and CDR2 ANQGSEA. CDR3 length equals 12 residues. V was cut by 5 bases and J by 4 bases, with 9 bases left in between. CDR3 in DNA: TGCAGCGTTCCGGGACGAGGAAACACCATATATTTT. Amino acid sequence: CSVPGRGNTIYF.

The sample holds many counts of this clonotype. Here the CDR3 DNA reads TGTGCCAGCAGTGAATGGGGGCAACTCTCGGACGAGCAGTACTTC. Translating gives CASSEWGQLSDEQYF. The J gene is TRBJ2-7, the V gene TRBV6-1; D might be TRBD1 (6 bases). The CDR3 is 15 amino acids. The V and J ends lost 2 bases and 5 bases respectively, with 16 bases between them. Per the germline V gene, CDR1 is MNHNS and CDR2 is SASEGT.